A single sample is the source of the 28 T cell receptor beta chains below, sequenced in a study of blood T cell repertoires in COVID-19. Measured with immunoSEQ multiplex PCR; TCRdb has only the in-frame clones, and not every one. The data contain approximately 40,000 clones, more than 90% of them singletons. The sequencing input was peripheral blood. The receptors come from a woman of 80 years or more with acute or convalescent COVID-19.

J is TRBJ2-2 and V is TRBV5-1, with TRBD1 as a possible D gene (6 bases). The germline V gene encodes CDR1 SGHRS and CDR2 YFSETQ. The CDR3 has 15 residues. Trimming cost V 6 bases and J 2 bases, with 14 bases left between them. The CDR3, as DNA: TGCGCCAGCACCCAGAGGGGGATCAACACCGGGGAGCTGTTTTTT. As protein: CASTQRGINTGELFF.

The rearrangement joins TRBV7-2 to TRBJ2-1, with TRBD1 matching 7 bases. The CDR3 has 15 residues. Germline CDR1 reads SGHTA; CDR2 reads FQGNSA. Unmatched junction bases numbered 11, after V lost 4 bases and J lost 8 bases. The CDR3 DNA reads as TGTGCCAGCAGCTCCCGACAGGGATCCCCCGATGAGCAGTTCTTC. This translates into CASSSRQGSPDEQFF.

DNA for the CDR3: TGCGCCAGCAGCCTCTTGGGGGGGGCGCCGAGTGGCTACACCTTC. Its translation is CASSLLGGAPSGYTF. V and J are TRBV4-1 and TRBJ1-2, with D maybe TRBD1 (6 bases). Trimming stripped 4 bases from V and 7 bases from J, with 19 bases between. Germline assignment: CDR1 MGHRA and CDR2 YSYEKL. This CDR3 comprises 15 residues.

This chain uses TRBV28 with TRBJ1-1, with a tentative D call TRBD1 (5 bases). This CDR3 region has 15 residues. The germline V and J ends were trimmed by 4 bases and 5 bases, with 17 bases remaining between them. CDR1 and CDR2 (germline): MDHEN, SYDVKM. CDR3 DNA: TGTGCCAGCAGTTCCCATCCCCAGGGTGTGACTGAAGCTTTCTTT. Translated: CASSSHPQGVTEAFF. Looking up the rest from reference TRBV28 and TRBJ1-1 gives the full variable domain: DVKVTQSSRYLVKRTGEKVFLECVQDMDHENMFWYRQDPGLGLRLIYFSYDVKMKEKGDIPEGYSVSREKKERFSLILESASTNQTSMYLCASSSHPQGVTEAFFGQGTRLTVV.

This clone came up once. This chain links TRBV5-1 with TRBJ2-2, with 7 bases matching TRBD2. The CDR3 sequence is 16 residues long. Germline V CDR1 and CDR2: SGHRS, YFSETQ. The trim removed 2 bases at V and 0 bases at J, leaving 4 bases unmatched. The DNA for the CDR3 is TGCGCCAGCAGCTTCCTAGCGGACGCGAACACCGGGGAGCTGTTTTTT. Amino acids: CASSFLADANTGELFF.

This rearrangement joins TRBV2 to TRBJ2-1; D perhaps matches TRBD1 (5 bases). This CDR3 is 15 amino acids long. The germline V and J ends were trimmed by 5 bases and 1 base, with 12 bases remaining between them. Germline V CDR1 and CDR2: SNHLY, FYNNEI. CDR3 protein: CASSWGRTSYNEQFF. In nucleotides, the CDR3 is TGTGCCAGCAGTTGGGGCAGAACATCCTACAATGAGCAGTTCTTC.

This chain connects TRBV11-3 to TRBJ2-1; TRBD2 agrees at 7 bases. This CDR3 is 17 amino acids long. J lost 0 bases, V lost 1 base, and 6 bases had no gene match. Germline V CDR1 and CDR2: SGHNT, YENEEA. DNA of the CDR3: TGTGCCAGCAGCTTAGGTCAAGCGGGGAGCTCCTACAATGAGCAGTTCTTC. Translating it yields CASSLGQAGSSYNEQFF.

This clone was seen only a few times. The genes are TRBV5-1 and TRBJ2-7; D might be TRBD1 (6 bases). The CDR3 extends over 13 amino acids. Germline CDR1 reads SGHRS; CDR2 reads YFSETQ. V lost 6 bases and J 1 base, leaving 11 bases between the germline ends. The DNA of the CDR3 is TGCGCCAGCACCCGGACAGATTCCTACGAGCAGTACTTC. It is translated as CASTRTDSYEQYF.

This clone has only one observation. The rearrangement joins TRBV19 to TRBJ2-5; TRBD2 matches at 7 bases. The CDR3 has 15 residues. J lost 0 bases, V lost 3 bases, and 4 bases had no gene match. Germline lookup yields CDR1 LNHDA and CDR2 SQIVND (reference sequence). CDR3 in amino acids: CASSIQGLNQETQYF. The DNA of the CDR3 is TGTGCCAGTAGTATCCAGGGACTAAACCAAGAGACCCAGTACTTC.

This clone showed up just a few times. The chain couples TRBV18 to TRBJ1-6; maybe TRBD1 (6 bases). CDR1 and CDR2 (germline): KGHSH, LQKENI. Trimming shortened V by 4 bases and J by 9 bases, and 16 bases separated the two germline ends. This CDR3 spans 15 amino acids. The CDR3 sequence: CASSQGESGGSPLHF. The CDR3, as DNA: TGTGCCAGCTCACAGGGGGAATCGGGGGGTTCACCCCTCCACTTT.

V gene TRBV3-1 (or the pseudogene TRBV3-2) combines with J gene TRBJ1-3, with a possible D match to TRBD1 (5 bases). Germline CDR1 LGHDT, CDR2 YNNKEL (reference sequence). The CDR3 loop spans 14 amino acids. V dropped 3 bases and J dropped 1 base, with 7 bases sitting between them. DNA of the CDR3: TGTGCCAGCAGCCAGGGGGGATCTGGAAACACCATATATTTT. Encoded protein: CASSQGGSGNTIYF.

This clone has a single count. This sequence joins TRBV5-4 and TRBJ1-2; D might be TRBD1 (6 bases). Trimming removed 5 bases at V and 0 bases at J, with 14 bases between. Germline-derived CDR1 and CDR2 are SGHNT and YYREEE (reference sequence). This CDR3 has 15 amino acids. The CDR3 DNA reads as TGTGCCAGCAGACAGGGATCCGACGCTAACTATGGCTACACCTTC. This sequence encodes CASRQGSDANYGYTF.

This sequence joins TRBV9 and TRBJ2-5, with D possibly matching TRBD2 (6 bases). The CDR3 spans 16 residues. The germline V gene encodes CDR1 SGDLS and CDR2 YYNGEE. Trimming cost V 3 bases and J 2 bases, with 17 bases left between them. The CDR3 nucleotides are TGTGCCAGCAGCGCATCACCGGGACTGCCTCAAGAGACCCAGTACTTC. It translates to CASSASPGLPQETQYF.

The rearrangement links TRBV2 to TRBJ1-1; D possibly corresponds to TRBD1 (5 bases). The CDR3 loop spans 16 amino acids. V lost 2 bases and J lost 8, with 21 bases in between. The germline V gene encodes CDR1 SNHLY and CDR2 FYNNEI. CDR3 nucleotides: TGTGCCAGCAGTGAAAGGCCCCGACAGTCGGGACTGGAAGCTTTCTTT. Protein: CASSERPRQSGLEAFF.

A single count supports this clone. The chain joins TRBV21-1 to TRBJ2-1; the D call TRBD1 from the table was never checked on the DNA. TRBV21-1 corresponds to a pseudogene. This CDR3 is built from 13 residues. The CDR3 DNA reads TGTGCCAGCAGCCCACAAAACTACAATGAGCAGTTCTTC. It translates to CASSPQNYNEQFF.

This chain uses TRBV20-1 with TRBJ2-5, with D perhaps TRBD2 (6 bases). V lost 3 bases to trimming and J lost 4 bases, with 18 bases between them. Looked up from germline, CDR1 is DFQATT and CDR2 is SNEGSKA (reference sequence). CDR3 length: 15 amino acids. The CDR3 sequence: CSASTYRGTRETQYF. DNA for the CDR3: TGCAGTGCTAGTACGTATCGGGGGACCCGAGAGACCCAGTACTTC.

This clone was seen just once. This chain joins TRBV5-6 and TRBJ1-2; maybe TRBD1 (5 bases). This CDR3 is built from 16 residues. Germline V gene lookup returns CDR1 SGHDT and CDR2 YYEEEE. V lost 4 bases and J 6 bases, leaving 22 bases between the germline ends. CDR3 nucleotides: TGTGCCAGCAGCAGGCGGACACGGCTTAGTGCTGATGGCTACACCTTC. It translates to CASSRRTRLSADGYTF.

V and J are TRBV6-4 and TRBJ1-6; possibly TRBD1 for D (6 bases). V lost 3 bases, J lost 5 bases, and 17 bases lay in between. From germline, CDR1 is MRHNA and CDR2 SNTAGT. This CDR3 has 17 amino acids. Written as DNA, the CDR3 is TGTGCCAGCAGTGAAGGCCCCACAGGGCCCCATAATTCACCCCTCCACTTT. Translated: CASSEGPTGPHNSPLHF.

The V and J genes are TRBV5-1 and TRBJ2-3; TRBD2 matches at 7 bases. V trimming: 1 base; J trimming: 2 bases; junction bases outside the gene matches: 4. Germline CDR1 and CDR2: SGHRS and YFSETQ. This CDR3 spans 15 amino acids. The CDR3 nucleotides read TGCGCCAGCAGCTTGCCGGCGGGGGACACAGATACGCAGTATTTT. It translates to CASSLPAGDTDTQYF.

The rearrangement links TRBV2 to TRBJ2-3, with unresolved D. In germline, CDR1 is SNHLY, CDR2 FYNNEI. With 8 bases removed from V and 2 bases from J, the gap between germline ends came to 17 bases. This CDR3 has 15 amino acids. CDR3 in amino acids: CASARSIVYTDTQYF. The CDR3 DNA follows: TGTGCCAGCGCGCGCTCGATAGTCTACACAGATACGCAGTATTTT.

The chain employs TRBV20-1 and TRBJ2-5; the match to TRBD2 covers 10 bases. With 3 bases clipped from V and 5 bases from J, the junction kept 9 bases outside the gene matches. The CDR3 length is 15 residues. Germline loops: CDR1 DFQATT, CDR2 SNEGSKA (reference sequence). The CDR3 DNA reads TGCAGTGCTAGTGGGGCTAGCGGGGGCTGGGAGACCCAGTACTTC. Amino acids: CSASGASGGWETQYF.

The chain carries TRBV18 and TRBJ1-2, with 9 bases aligning to TRBD1. Trimming took 6 bases from V and 6 from J; bases not matched to a gene: 8. This CDR3 region has 14 residues. Germline CDR1 and CDR2: KGHSH and LQKENI. The CDR3 coding sequence is TGTGCCAGCTCCCCAGGGACAGGGTCAGATGGCTACACCTTC. This sequence encodes CASSPGTGSDGYTF.

The chain has TRBV10-3 and TRBJ1-2, with a weak D call TRBD1 (6 bases). The CDR3 is made up of 18 amino acids. CDR1 and CDR2 (germline): ENHRY, SYGVKD. V lost 0 bases and J lost 4, with 21 bases in between. DNA for the CDR3: TGTGCCATCAGTGAGTCGATCCAACCCTTGGGGGCCACCTATGGCTACACCTTC. It encodes CAISESIQPLGATYGYTF.

This chain joins TRBV6-2 or TRBV6-3 and TRBJ2-4, with D maybe TRBD2 (5 bases). The CDR3 consists of 14 residues. The V gene lost 3 bases and the J gene lost 8 bases, with 14 bases spanning the gap. Germline V lookup: CDR1 MNHEY, CDR2 SVGEGT. Written as DNA, the CDR3 is TGTGCCAGCAGTTATTCGTGGAGGAAGGACATTCAGTACTTC. Residues: CASSYSWRKDIQYF.

V gene TRBV5-1 combines with J gene TRBJ2-5; D remains unclear. Germline V gene sequence: CDR1 SGHRS, CDR2 YFSETQ. V gave up 1 base and J gave up 4 bases, with 11 bases separating them. This CDR3 has 14 amino acids. The CDR3 bases are TGCGCCAGCAGCTTGCCCTCGACGGGAGAGACCCAGTACTTC. This encodes CASSLPSTGETQYF.

This rearrangement joins TRBV2 to TRBJ1-3; 7 positions match TRBD1. In germline, CDR1 is SNHLY, CDR2 FYNNEI. The ends lost 8 bases at V and 5 bases at J; junction bases unmatched: 6. The length of the CDR3 is 13 residues. The CDR3: CASGRQGRNTIYF. The CDR3 nucleotides read TGTGCCAGCGGTCGACAGGGACGAAACACCATATATTTT. The whole variable domain, remainder taken from reference TRBV2 and TRBJ1-3, is EPEVTQTPSHQVTQMGQEVILRCVPISNHLYFYWYRQILGQKVEFLVSFYNNEISEKSEIFDDQFSVERPDGSNFTLKIRSTKLEDSAMYFCASGRQGRNTIYFGEGSWLTVV.

The CDR3 spells CASSLEGLNSGANVLTF. The CDR3 DNA is TGCGCCAGCAGCTTGGAAGGACTTAACTCTGGGGCCAACGTCCTGACTTTC. This sequence joins TRBV5-1 and TRBJ2-6; D is perhaps TRBD2 (5 bases). Trimming left V 0 bases short and J 0 bases short, with 10 bases between. CDR3 length: 17 amino acids. Germline CDR1 and CDR2: SGHRS and YFSETQ.

V and J are TRBV15 and TRBJ1-6; 7 nucleotides agree with TRBD1. Germline-derived CDR1 and CDR2 are LNHNV and YYDKDF (reference sequence). V trimming: 0 bases; J trimming: 6 bases; junction bases outside the gene matches: 2. The CDR3 is 15 amino acids. The CDR3 DNA reads as TGTGCCACCAGCAGAGATGGACAGGTTAATTCACCCCTCCACTTT. It codes for CATSRDGQVNSPLHF.